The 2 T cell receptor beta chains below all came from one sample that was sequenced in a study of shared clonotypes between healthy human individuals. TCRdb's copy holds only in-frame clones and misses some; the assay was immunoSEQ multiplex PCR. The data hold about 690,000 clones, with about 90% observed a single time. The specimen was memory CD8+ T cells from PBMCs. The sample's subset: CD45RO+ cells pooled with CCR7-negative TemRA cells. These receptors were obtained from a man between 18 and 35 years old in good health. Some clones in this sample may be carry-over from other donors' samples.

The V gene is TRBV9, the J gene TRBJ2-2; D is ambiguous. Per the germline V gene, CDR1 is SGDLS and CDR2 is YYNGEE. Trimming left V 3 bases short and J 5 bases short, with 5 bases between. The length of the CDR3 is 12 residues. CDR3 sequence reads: CASSALTGELFF. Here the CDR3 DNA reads TGTGCCAGCAGCGCCCTTACCGGGGAGCTGTTTTTT.

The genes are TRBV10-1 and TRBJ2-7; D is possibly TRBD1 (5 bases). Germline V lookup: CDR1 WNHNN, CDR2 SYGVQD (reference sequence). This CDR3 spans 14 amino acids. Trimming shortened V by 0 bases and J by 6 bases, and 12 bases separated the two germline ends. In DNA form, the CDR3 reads TGCGCCAGCAGTGAGTCGAAAGGGGCCAGCGAGCAGTACTTC. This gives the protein CASSESKGASEQYF.